This T cell receptor beta chain is from a study of neurological immune-mediated disorders. MiXCR was run by TCRdb on the 5' RACE reads, yielding one entry per CDR3 protein. The table has about 80,000 distinct CDR3 sequences, 5.8% seen once. Specified time point: longitudinal time-point 2. At least ten counts were recorded for this clonotype. Per germline, CDR1 SGHAT and CDR2 FQNNGV. CDR3 length: 13 amino acids. Trimming stripped 2 bases from V and 4 bases from J, with 9 bases between. The chain recombines TRBV11-2 with TRBJ2-7, with a weak D call TRBD2 (5 bases). Material for sequencing was PBMCs. This sequence originates from an older woman with multiple sclerosis. The CDR3 reads CASSLREVYEQYF. The CDR3 DNA reads as TGTGCCAGCAGCTTACGGGAAGTGTACGAGCAGTACTTC. Supplemented by reference TRBV11-2 and TRBJ2-7, the full variable domain reads EAGVAQSPRYKIIEKRQSVAFWCNPISGHATLYWYQQILGQGPKLLIQFQNNGVVDDSQLPKDRFSAERLKGVDSTLKIQPAKLEDSAVYLCASSLREVYEQYFGPGTRLTVT.